This record concerns one TCR beta chain sequence. Amplification of TCR beta CDR3 regions used RNA transcripts. An opening RT-PCR round employed HTBI primers and preceded a second-round multiplex PCR. Each CDR3 protein is one row after TCRdb ran MiXCR on the multiplex PCR reads. The sample lists over a million distinct CDR3 sequences, 36% occurring once. This record comes from a study of Graves' ophthalmopathy and Graves' hyperthyroidism. This receptor was obtained from an adult man with Graves' hyperthyroidism. Material: peripheral blood or thyroid tissue (not recorded which).

The DNA for the CDR3 is TGTGCCAGCAGCTTACCCGGGACAGGGGATGCAGAGACCCAGTACTTC. Translating it yields CASSLPGTGDAETQYF. V gene TRBV7-2 combines with J gene TRBJ2-5; 10 bases are shared with TRBD1. This CDR3 is 16 amino acids long. The germline V gene has CDR1 SGHTA and CDR2 FQGNSA. V trimming: 2 bases; J trimming: 4 bases; junction bases outside the gene matches: 7.